This T cell receptor beta chain was recorded in a study of regulatory T cells in long-lasting Graves disease. Construction of TCR beta libraries relied on iRepertoire HTBI primers and on Arm-PCR targeting CDR3 regions. TCRdb processed the multiplex PCR reads anew with MiXCR; each CDR3 protein has one entry. The table includes about 450,000 distinct CDR3 sequences, around 24% detected once. Trimming removed 3 bases from V and 6 bases from J; junction bases left unmatched: 5. Germline-derived CDR1 and CDR2 are KGHDR and SFDVKD. The CDR3 loop spans 14 amino acids. This clonotype occurred a few times. The sample's time point: persistent/refractory GD, antithyroid drugs over 5 years with positive TRAb. Construction of the TCR library relied on RNA isolated from PBMCs.

The source material was peripheral blood mononuclear cells (PBMCs), sampled when the disease was refractory, from a patient treated with antithyroid drugs. The rearrangement links TRBV24-1 to TRBJ1-1; 8 nucleotides line up with TRBD1. This TCR derives from a female donor with Graves disease. CDR3 sequence (DNA): TGTGCCACCAGTGATGCGGACAGGGTCTCTGAAGCTTTCTTT. Its protein is CATSDADRVSEAFF.